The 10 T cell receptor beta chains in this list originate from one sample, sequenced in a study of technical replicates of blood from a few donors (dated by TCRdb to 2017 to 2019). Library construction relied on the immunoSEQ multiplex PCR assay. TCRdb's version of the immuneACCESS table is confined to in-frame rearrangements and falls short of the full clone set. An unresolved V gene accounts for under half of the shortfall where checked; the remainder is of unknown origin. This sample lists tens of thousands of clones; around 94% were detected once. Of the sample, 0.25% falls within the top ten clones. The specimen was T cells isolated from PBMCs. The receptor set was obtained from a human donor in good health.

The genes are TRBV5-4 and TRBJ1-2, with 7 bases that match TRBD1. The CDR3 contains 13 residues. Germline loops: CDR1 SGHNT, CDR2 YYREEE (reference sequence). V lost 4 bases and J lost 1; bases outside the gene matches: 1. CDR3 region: CASSGTDNYGYTF. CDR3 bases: TGTGCCAGCAGCGGGACAGATAACTATGGCTACACCTTC.

CDR3 sequence (DNA): TGTGCCAGCAGTCTAGCCCGAGGCACTGAAGCTTTCTTT. Translation: CASSLARGTEAFF. The V gene is TRBV28, the J gene TRBJ1-1, with D uncertain. V lost 5 bases and J 4 bases, leaving 11 bases between the germline ends. Germline V lookup: CDR1 MDHEN, CDR2 SYDVKM. The CDR3 is made up of 13 amino acids.

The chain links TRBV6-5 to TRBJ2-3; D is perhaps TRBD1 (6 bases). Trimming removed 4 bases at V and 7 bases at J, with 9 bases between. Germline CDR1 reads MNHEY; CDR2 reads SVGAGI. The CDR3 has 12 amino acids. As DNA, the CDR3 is TGTGCCAGCAGTTTAGACAGGTATACGCAGTATTTT. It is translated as CASSLDRYTQYF.

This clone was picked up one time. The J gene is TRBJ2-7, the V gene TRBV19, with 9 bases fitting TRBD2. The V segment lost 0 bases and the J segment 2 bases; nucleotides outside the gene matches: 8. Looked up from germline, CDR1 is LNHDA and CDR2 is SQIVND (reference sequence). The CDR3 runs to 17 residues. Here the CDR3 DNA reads TGTGCCAGTAGTATAGATAGCAGCGGGGGGATACCCTACGAGCAGTACTTC. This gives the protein CASSIDSSGGIPYEQYF.

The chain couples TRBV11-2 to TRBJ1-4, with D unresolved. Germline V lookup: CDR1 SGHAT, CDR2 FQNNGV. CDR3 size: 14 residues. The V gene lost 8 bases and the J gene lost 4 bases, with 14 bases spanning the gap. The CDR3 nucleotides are TGTGCCAGCGGTGGTAGGCAGGATAATGAAAAACTGTTTTTT. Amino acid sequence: CASGGRQDNEKLFF.

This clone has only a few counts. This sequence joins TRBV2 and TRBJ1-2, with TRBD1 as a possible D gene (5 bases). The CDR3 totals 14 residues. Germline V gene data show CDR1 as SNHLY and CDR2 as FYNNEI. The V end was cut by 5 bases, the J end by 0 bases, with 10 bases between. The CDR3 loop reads CASSSETANYGYTF. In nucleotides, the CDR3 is TGTGCCAGCAGTTCCGAGACAGCTAACTATGGCTACACCTTC.

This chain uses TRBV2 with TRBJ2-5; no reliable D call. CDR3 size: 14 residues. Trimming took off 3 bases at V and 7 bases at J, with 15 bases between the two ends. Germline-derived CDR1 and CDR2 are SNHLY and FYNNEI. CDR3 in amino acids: CASSEGARFGTQYF. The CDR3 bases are TGTGCCAGCAGTGAGGGCGCCCGCTTCGGGACCCAGTACTTC.

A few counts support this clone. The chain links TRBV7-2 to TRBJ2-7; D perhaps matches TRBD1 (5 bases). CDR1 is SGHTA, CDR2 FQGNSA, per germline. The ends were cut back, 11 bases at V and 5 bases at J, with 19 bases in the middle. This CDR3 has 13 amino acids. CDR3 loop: CAGAQGAWDEQYF. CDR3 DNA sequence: TGTGCCGGGGCGCAAGGGGCCTGGGACGAGCAGTACTTC. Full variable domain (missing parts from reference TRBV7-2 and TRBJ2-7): GAGVSQSPSNKVTEKGKDVELRCDPISGHTALYWYRQSLGQGLEFLIYFQGNSAPDKSGLPSDRFSAERTGGSVSTLTIQRTQQEDSAVYLCAGAQGAWDEQYFGPGTRLTVT.

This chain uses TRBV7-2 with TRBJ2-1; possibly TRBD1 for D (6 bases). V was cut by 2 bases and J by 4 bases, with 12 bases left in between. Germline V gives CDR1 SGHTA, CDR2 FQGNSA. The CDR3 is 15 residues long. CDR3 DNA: TGTGCCAGCAGCTTACGGCCAGGGGTATACAATGAGCAGTTCTTC. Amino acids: CASSLRPGVYNEQFF.

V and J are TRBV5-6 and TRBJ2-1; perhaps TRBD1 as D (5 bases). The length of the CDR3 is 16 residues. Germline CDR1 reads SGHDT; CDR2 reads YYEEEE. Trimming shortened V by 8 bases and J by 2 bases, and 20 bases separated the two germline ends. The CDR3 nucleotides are TGTGCCAGTCTTCGGCAGGGTGGTATCGCCTACAATGAGCAGTTCTTC. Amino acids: CASLRQGGIAYNEQFF.